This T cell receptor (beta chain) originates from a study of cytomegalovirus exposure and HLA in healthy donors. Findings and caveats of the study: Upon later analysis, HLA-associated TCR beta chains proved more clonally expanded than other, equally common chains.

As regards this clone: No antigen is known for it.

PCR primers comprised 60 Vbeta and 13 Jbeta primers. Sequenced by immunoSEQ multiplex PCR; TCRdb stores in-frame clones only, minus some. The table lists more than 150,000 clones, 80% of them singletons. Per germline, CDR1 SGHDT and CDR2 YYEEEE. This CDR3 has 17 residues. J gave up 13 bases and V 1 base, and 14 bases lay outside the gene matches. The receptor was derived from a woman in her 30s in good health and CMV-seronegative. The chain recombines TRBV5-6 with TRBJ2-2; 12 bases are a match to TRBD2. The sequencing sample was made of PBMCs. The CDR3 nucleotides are TGTGCCAGCAGCTTGCCGGGACTAGCGGGTCCAGATAGCGGGCTGTTTTTT. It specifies CASSLPGLAGPDSGLFF.